This T cell receptor (beta chain) was sequenced in a study of blood T cell repertoires in COVID-19. About the research overall: The United States, Italy and Spain provided the acute and convalescent COVID-19 samples.

Here immunoSEQ multiplex PCR was the method, and the copy in TCRdb shows in-frame clones only, minus some. There are fewer than 250,000 clones in the sample; 70% to 90% occur only once, and roughly a tenth lies in the top ten. The material sequenced was PBMCs or T cells enriched from blood (not recorded which). The TCR was taken from a young man who had recovered from COVID-19.

The CDR3, as DNA: TGTGCCACCCTTCCGGCGGGGGAGGGGAATCAGCCCCAGCATTTT. Translated: CATLPAGEGNQPQHF. V gene TRBV19 combines with J gene TRBJ1-5, with D tentatively TRBD1 (5 bases). The germline V and J ends were trimmed by 10 bases and 4 bases, with 20 bases remaining between them. Germline V CDR1 and CDR2: LNHDA, SQIVND (reference sequence). The CDR3 loop spans 15 amino acids.